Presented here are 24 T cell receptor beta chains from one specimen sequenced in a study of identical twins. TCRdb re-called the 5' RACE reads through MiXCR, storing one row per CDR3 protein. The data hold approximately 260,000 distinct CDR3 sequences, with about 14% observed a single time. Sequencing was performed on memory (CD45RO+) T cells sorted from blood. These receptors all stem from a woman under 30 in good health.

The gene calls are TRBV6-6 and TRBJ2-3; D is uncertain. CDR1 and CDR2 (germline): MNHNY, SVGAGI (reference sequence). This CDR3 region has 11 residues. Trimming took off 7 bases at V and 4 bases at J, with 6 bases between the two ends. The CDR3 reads CASKKADTQYF. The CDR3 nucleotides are TGTGCCAGCAAAAAGGCAGATACGCAGTATTTT.

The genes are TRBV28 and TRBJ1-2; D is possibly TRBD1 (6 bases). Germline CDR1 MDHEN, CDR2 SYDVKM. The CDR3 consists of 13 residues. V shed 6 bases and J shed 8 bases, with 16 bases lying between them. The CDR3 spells CASRGAQGWGYTF. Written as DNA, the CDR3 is TGTGCCAGCAGGGGGGCACAGGGCTGGGGCTACACCTTC.

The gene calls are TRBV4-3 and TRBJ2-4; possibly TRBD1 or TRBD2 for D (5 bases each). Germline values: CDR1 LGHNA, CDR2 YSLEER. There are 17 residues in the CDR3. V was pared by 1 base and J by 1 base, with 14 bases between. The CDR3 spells CASSQGVAGAAKNIQYF. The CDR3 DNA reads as TGCGCCAGCAGCCAAGGGGTAGCCGGGGCGGCCAAAAACATTCAGTACTTC.

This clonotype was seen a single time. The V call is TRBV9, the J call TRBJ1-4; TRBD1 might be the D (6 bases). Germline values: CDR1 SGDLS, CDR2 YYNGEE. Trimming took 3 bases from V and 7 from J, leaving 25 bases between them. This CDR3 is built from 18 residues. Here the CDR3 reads CASSEGGPRAAGGEKLFF. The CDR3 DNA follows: TGTGCCAGCAGCGAGGGGGGACCTAGGGCCGCCGGAGGTGAAAAACTGTTTTTT.

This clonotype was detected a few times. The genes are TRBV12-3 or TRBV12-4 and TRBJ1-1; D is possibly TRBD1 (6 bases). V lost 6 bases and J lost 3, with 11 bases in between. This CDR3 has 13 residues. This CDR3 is CASRQGLHTEAFF. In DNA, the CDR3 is TGTGCCAGCAGACAGGGTTTGCACACTGAAGCTTTCTTT.

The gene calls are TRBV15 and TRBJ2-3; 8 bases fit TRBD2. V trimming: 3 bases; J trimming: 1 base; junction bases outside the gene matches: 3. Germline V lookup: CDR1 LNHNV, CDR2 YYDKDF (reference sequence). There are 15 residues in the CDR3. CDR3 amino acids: CATSRGTRGTDTQYF. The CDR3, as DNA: TGTGCCACCAGCAGGGGGACTAGGGGCACAGATACGCAGTATTTT. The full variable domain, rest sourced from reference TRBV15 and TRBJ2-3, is DAMVIQNPRYQVTQFGKPVTLSCSQTLNHNVMYWYQQKSSQAPKLLFHYYDKDFNNEADTPDNFQSRRPNTSFCFLDIRSPGLGDTAMYLCATSRGTRGTDTQYFGPGTRLTVL.

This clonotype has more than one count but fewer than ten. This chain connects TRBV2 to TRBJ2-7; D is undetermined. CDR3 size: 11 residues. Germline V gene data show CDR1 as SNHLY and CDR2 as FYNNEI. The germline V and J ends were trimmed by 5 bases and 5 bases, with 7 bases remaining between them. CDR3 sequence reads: CASSTHDEQYF. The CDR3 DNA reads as TGTGCCAGCAGTACACACGACGAGCAGTACTTC.

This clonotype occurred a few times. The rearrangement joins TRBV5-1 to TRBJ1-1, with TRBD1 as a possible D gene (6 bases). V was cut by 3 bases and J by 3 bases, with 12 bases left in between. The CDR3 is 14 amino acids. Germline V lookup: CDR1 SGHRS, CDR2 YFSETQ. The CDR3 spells CASSSRTEYTEAFF. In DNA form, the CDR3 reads TGCGCCAGCAGCTCCCGGACAGAGTACACTGAAGCTTTCTTT.

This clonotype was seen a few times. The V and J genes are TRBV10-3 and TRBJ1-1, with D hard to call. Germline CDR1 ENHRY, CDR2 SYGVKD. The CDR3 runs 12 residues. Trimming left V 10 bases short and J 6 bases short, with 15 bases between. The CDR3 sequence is CATHGLLSEAFF. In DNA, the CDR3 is TGTGCCACTCATGGACTGCTATCTGAAGCTTTCTTT.

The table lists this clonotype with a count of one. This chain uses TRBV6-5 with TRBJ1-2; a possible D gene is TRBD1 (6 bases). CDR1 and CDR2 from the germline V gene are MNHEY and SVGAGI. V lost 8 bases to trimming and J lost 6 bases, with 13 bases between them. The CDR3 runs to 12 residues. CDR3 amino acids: CASSYQGNGYTF. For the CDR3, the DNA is TGTGCCAGCTCTTATCAGGGGAATGGCTACACCTTC.

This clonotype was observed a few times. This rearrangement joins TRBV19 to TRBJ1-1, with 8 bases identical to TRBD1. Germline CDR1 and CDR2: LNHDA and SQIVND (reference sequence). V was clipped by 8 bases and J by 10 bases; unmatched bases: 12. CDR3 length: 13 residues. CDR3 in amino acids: CASRRPGQGRAFF. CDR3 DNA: TGTGCCAGTCGACGCCCAGGACAGGGCAGAGCTTTCTTT.

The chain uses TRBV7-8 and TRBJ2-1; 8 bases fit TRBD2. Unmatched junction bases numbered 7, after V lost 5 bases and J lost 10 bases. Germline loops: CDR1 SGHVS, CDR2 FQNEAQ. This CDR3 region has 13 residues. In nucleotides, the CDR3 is TGTGCCAGCAGCGGGACTAGTACGGTGGAGCAGTTCTTC. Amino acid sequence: CASSGTSTVEQFF.

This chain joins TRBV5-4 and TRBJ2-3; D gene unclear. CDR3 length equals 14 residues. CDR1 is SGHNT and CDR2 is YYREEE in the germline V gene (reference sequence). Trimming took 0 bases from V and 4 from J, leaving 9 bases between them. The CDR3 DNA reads TGTGCCAGCAGCTTGGTATCGGGCGCAGATACGCAGTATTTT. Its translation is CASSLVSGADTQYF. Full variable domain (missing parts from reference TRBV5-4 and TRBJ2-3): ETGVTQSPTHLIKTRGQQVTLRCSSQSGHNTVSWYQQALGQGPQFIFQYYREEENGRGNFPPRFSGLQFPNYSSELNVNALELDDSALYLCASSLVSGADTQYFGPGTRLTVL.

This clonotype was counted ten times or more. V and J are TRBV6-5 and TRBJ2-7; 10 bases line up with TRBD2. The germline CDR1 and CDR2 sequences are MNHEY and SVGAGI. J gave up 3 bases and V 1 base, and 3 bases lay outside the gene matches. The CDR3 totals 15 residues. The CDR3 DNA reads TGTGCCAGCAGTTACTTAGCTAGCGGGAGCTACGAGCAGTACTTC. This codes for CASSYLASGSYEQYF.

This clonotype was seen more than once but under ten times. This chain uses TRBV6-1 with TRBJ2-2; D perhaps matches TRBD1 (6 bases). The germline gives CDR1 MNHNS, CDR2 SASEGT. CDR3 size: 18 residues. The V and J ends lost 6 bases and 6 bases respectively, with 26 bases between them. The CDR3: CASRSTGQNRIVSGELFF. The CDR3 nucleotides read TGTGCCAGCAGATCGACGGGACAAAATCGTATAGTTTCCGGGGAGCTGTTTTTT.

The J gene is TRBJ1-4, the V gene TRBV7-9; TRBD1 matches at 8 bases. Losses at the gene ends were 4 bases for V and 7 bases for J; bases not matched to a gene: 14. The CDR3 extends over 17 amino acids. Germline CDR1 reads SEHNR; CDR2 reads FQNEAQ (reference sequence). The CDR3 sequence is CASSWDRKGHMSEKLFF. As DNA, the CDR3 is TGTGCCAGCAGCTGGGACAGGAAAGGTCATATGAGTGAAAAACTGTTTTTT.

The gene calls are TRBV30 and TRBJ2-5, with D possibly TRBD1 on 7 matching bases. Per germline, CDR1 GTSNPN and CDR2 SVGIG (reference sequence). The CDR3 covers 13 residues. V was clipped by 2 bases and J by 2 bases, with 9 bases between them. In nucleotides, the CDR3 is TGTGCCTGGAGTCCAGGGGGGCAAGAGACCCAGTACTTC. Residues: CAWSPGGQETQYF.

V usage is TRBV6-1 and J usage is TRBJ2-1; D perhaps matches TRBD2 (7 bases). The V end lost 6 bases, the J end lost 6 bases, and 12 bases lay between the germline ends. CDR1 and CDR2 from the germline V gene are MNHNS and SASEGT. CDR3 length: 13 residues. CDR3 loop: CASRTSRGNEQFF. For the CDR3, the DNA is TGTGCCAGCAGGACTAGCAGGGGCAATGAGCAGTTCTTC.

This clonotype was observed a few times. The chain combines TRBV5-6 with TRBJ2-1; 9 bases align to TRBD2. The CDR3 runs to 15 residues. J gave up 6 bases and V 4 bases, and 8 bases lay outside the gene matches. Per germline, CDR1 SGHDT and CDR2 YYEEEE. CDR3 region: CASSGGTSSINEQFF. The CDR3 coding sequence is TGTGCCAGCAGCGGGGGGACTAGCTCGATCAATGAGCAGTTCTTC.

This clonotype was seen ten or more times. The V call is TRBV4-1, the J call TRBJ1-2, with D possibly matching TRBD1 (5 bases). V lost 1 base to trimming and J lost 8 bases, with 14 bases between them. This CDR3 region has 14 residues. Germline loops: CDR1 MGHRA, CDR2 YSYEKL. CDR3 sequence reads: CASSQVRAGKGYTF. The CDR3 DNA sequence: TGCGCCAGCAGCCAAGTCAGGGCAGGGAAAGGCTACACCTTC.

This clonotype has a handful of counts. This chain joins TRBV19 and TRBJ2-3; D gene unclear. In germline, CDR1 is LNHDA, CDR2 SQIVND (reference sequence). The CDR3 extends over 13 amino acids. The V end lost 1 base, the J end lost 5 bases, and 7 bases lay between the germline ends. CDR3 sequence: CASSIGSGDTQYF. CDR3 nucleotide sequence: TGTGCCAGTAGTATAGGTTCCGGAGATACGCAGTATTTT.

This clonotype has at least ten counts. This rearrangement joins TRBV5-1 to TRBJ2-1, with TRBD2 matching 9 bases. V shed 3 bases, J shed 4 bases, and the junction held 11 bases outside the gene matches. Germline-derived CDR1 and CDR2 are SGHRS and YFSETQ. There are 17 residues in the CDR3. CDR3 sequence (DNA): TGCGCCAGCAGCTCCGGCACGGGTAGCGGGGGTTACAATGAGCAGTTCTTC. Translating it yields CASSSGTGSGGYNEQFF. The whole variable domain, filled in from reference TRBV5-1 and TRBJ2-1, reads KAGVTQTPRYLIKTRGQQVTLSCSPISGHRSVSWYQQTPGQGLQFLFEYFSETQRNKGNFPGRFSGRQFSNSRSEMNVSTLELGDSALYLCASSSGTGSGGYNEQFFGPGTRLTVL.

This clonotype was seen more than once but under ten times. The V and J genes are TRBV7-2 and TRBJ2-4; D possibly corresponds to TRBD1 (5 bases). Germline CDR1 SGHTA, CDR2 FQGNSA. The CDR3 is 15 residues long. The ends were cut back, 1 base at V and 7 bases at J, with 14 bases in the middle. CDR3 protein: CASSLGGPTGNIQYF. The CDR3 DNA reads TGTGCCAGCAGCTTAGGGGGCCCCACCGGGAACATTCAGTACTTC.

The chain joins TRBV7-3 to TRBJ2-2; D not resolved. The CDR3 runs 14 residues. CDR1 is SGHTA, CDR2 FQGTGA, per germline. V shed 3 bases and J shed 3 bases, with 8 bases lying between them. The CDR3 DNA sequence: TGTGCCAGCAGCTTCTCCAGAGACACCGGGGAGCTGTTTTTT. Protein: CASSFSRDTGELFF.